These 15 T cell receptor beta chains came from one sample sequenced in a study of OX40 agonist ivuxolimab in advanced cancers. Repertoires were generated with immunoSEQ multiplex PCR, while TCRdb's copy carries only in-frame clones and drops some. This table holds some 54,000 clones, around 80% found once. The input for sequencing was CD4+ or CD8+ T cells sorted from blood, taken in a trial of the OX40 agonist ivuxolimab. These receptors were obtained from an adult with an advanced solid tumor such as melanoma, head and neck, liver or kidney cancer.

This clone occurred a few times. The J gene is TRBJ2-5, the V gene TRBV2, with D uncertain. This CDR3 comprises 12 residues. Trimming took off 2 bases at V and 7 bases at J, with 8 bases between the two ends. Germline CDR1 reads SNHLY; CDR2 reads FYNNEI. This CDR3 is CASSEPSGTQYF. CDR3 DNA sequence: TGTGCCAGCAGTGAACCATCAGGGACCCAGTACTTC.

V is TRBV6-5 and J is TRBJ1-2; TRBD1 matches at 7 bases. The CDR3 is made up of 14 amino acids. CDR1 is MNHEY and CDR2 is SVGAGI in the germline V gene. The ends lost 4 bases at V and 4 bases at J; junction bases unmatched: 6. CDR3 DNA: TGTGCCAGCAGTTGGACAGGAGACGTCTATGGCTACACCTTC. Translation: CASSWTGDVYGYTF.

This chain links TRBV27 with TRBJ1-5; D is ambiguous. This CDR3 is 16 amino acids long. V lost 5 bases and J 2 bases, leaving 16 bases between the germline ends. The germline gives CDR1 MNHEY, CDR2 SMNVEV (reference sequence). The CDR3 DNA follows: TGTGCCAGCAGTCCCAGTTCGGTGGTACGCAATCAGCCCCAGCATTTT. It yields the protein CASSPSSVVRNQPQHF.

The CDR3 loop reads CASSAYRAGRAYEQYF. The DNA of the CDR3 is TGTGCCAGCAGTGCGTACAGGGCCGGGAGAGCCTACGAGCAGTACTTC. The V gene is TRBV28, the J gene TRBJ2-7; D possibly uses TRBD1 or TRBD2 (6 bases each). Per germline, CDR1 MDHEN and CDR2 SYDVKM. The CDR3 contains 16 residues. Trimming shortened V by 5 bases and J by 2 bases, and 19 bases separated the two germline ends.

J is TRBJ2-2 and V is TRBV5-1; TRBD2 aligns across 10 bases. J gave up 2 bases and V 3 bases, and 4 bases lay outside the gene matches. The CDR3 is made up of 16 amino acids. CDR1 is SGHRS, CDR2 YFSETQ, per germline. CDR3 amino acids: CASSSSGRGNTGELFF. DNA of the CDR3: TGCGCCAGCAGCTCTAGCGGGAGAGGCAACACCGGGGAGCTGTTTTTT.

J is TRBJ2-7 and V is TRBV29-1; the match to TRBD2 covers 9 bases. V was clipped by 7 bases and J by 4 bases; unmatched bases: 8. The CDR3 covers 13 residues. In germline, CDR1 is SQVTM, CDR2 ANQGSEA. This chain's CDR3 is CSGLAGAGYEQYF. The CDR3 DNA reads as TGCAGCGGATTAGCGGGAGCGGGATACGAGCAGTACTTC.

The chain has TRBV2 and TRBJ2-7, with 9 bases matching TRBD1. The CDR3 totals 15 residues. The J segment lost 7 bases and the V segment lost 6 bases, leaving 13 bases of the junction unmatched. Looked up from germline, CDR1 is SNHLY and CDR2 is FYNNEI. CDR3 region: CASRKQGATYWEQYF. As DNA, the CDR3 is TGTGCCAGCAGGAAACAGGGGGCGACTTACTGGGAGCAGTACTTC.

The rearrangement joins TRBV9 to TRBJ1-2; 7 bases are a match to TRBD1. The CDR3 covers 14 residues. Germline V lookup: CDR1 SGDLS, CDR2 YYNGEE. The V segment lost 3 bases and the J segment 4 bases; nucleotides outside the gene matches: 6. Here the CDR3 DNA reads TGTGCCAGCAGCGCAGCCGGGACAGCCTATGGCTACACCTTC. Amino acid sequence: CASSAAGTAYGYTF. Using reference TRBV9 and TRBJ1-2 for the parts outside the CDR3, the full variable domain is DSGVTQTPKHLITATGQRVTLRCSPRSGDLSVYWYQQSLDQGLQFLIQYYNGEERAKGNILERFSAQQFPDLHSELNLSSLELGDSALYFCASSAAGTAYGYTFGSGTRLTVV.

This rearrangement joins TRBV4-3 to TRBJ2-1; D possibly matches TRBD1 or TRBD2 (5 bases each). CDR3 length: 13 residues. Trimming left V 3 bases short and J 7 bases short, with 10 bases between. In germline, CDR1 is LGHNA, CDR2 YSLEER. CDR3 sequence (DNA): TGCGCCAGCAGCCACCGGGGCCCTAATGAGCAGTTCTTC. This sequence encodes CASSHRGPNEQFF.

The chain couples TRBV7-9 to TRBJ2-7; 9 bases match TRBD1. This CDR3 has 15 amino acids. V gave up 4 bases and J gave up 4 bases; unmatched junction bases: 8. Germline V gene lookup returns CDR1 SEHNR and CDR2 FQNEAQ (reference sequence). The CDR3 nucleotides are TGTGCCAGCAGCTCCGCGGACAGGGGATTATACGAGCAGTACTTC. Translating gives CASSSADRGLYEQYF.

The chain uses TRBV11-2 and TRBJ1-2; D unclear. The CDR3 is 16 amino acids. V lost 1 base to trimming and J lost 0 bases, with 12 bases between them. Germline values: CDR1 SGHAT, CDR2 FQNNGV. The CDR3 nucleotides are TGTGCCAGCAGCTTAGGTCCGGGCGGAGCTAACTATGGCTACACCTTC. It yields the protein CASSLGPGGANYGYTF.

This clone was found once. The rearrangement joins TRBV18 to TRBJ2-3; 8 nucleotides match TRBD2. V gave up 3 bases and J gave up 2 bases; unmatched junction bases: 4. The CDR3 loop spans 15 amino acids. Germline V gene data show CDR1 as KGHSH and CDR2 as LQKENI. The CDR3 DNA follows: TGTGCCAGCTCACCGCGGACTAGCCTCACAGATACGCAGTATTTT. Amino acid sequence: CASSPRTSLTDTQYF.

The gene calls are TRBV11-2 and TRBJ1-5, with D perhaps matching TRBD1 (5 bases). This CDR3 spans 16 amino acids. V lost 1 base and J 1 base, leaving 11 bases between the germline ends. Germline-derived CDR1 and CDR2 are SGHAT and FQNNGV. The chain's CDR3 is CASSLGDPLSNQPQHF. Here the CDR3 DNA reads TGTGCCAGCAGCTTAGGGGACCCTCTCAGCAATCAGCCCCAGCATTTT.

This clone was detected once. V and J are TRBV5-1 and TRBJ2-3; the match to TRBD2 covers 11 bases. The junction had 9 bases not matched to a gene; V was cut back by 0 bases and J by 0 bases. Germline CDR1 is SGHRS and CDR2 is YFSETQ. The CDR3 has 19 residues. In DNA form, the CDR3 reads TGCGCCAGCAGCTTGGCCCCGGGACTAGCGGTCCCTAGCACAGATACGCAGTATTTT. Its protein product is CASSLAPGLAVPSTDTQYF. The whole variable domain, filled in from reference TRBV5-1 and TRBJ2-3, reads KAGVTQTPRYLIKTRGQQVTLSCSPISGHRSVSWYQQTPGQGLQFLFEYFSETQRNKGNFPGRFSGRQFSNSRSEMNVSTLELGDSALYLCASSLAPGLAVPSTDTQYFGPGTRLTVL.

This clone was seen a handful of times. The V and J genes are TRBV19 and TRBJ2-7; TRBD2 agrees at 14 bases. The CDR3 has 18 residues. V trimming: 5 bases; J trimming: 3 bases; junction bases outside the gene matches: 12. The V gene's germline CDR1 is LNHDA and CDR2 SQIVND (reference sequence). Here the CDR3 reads CASSGGGTSGSRVYEQYF. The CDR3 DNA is TGTGCCAGTAGTGGAGGTGGGACTAGCGGGAGTAGGGTCTACGAGCAGTACTTC. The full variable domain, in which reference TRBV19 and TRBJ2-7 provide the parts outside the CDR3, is DGGITQSPKYLFRKEGQNVTLSCEQNLNHDAMYWYRQDPGQGLRLIYYSQIVNDFQKGDIAEGYSVSREKKESFPLTVTSAQKNPTAFYLCASSGGGTSGSRVYEQYFGPGTRLTVT.